The 13 T cell receptor beta chains below all came from one sample that was sequenced in a study of blood T cell repertoires in COVID-19. Sequencing was performed with immunoSEQ multiplex PCR; in TCRdb, only in-frame clones are kept and a portion is missing. The data contain under 250,000 clones, 65% to 90% of them singletons. The sample was PBMCs or T cells enriched from blood (not recorded which). These receptors came from a woman between 45 and 65 years old with acute COVID-19.

The chain uses TRBV11-2 and TRBJ1-1; D might be TRBD1 (5 bases). Germline V lookup: CDR1 SGHAT, CDR2 FQNNGV. The CDR3 sequence is 16 residues long. V dropped 5 bases and J dropped 3 bases, with 19 bases sitting between them. This chain's CDR3 is CASSLARAGRDTEAFF. CDR3 DNA: TGTGCCAGCAGCCTTGCAAGGGCAGGGAGGGACACTGAAGCTTTCTTT.

This sequence joins TRBV7-2 and TRBJ2-1; 7 bases agree with TRBD1. Germline V gives CDR1 SGHTA, CDR2 FQGNSA. There are 16 residues in the CDR3. The trim removed 5 bases at V and 0 bases at J, leaving 7 bases unmatched. The CDR3 sequence is CASSTRDSYSYNEQFF. CDR3 in DNA: TGTGCCAGCAGCACCCGGGACAGCTACTCCTACAATGAGCAGTTCTTC.

This clone was seen more than once but under ten times. The J gene is TRBJ2-2, the V gene TRBV16; TRBD1 is a possible D gene (6 bases). V lost 2 bases and J lost 4, with 17 bases in between. Per the germline V gene, CDR1 is KGHSY and CDR2 is FQNENV. This CDR3 is 17 amino acids long. The CDR3 protein is CASSQVAGRQATGELFF. CDR3 nucleotides: TGTGCCAGCAGCCAAGTGGCCGGCAGACAGGCCACCGGGGAGCTGTTTTTT.

This clone was detected only a few times. CDR3 nucleotides: TGTGCCAGCAGCCCTAGGGCCGGGACTAGCGGGGGGTCTACCTACGAGCAGTACTTC. Translating gives CASSPRAGTSGGSTYEQYF. The V and J genes are TRBV7-9 and TRBJ2-7, with 15 bases identical to TRBD2. Germline V lookup: CDR1 SEHNR, CDR2 FQNEAQ (reference sequence). This CDR3 is 19 amino acids long. The junction had 13 bases not matched to a gene; V was cut back by 5 bases and J by 2 bases.

The V gene is TRBV7-3, the J gene TRBJ1-1; D uncertain. Trimming stripped 1 base from V and 0 bases from J, with 9 bases between. CDR3 length equals 15 residues. Germline CDR1 and CDR2: SGHTA and FQGTGA. The CDR3: CASSLNPGLNTEAFF. CDR3 coding DNA: TGTGCCAGCAGCTTAAACCCGGGATTGAACACTGAAGCTTTCTTT.

This clone was recorded only once. The chain employs TRBV19 and TRBJ1-1; D call uncertain. This CDR3 is built from 15 residues. Germline CDR1 and CDR2: LNHDA and SQIVND (reference sequence). Deletions cut 1 base from V and 1 base from J, with 10 bases between. This chain's CDR3 is CASSIVAAGNTEAFF. DNA for the CDR3: TGTGCCAGTAGTATAGTGGCGGCGGGGAACACTGAAGCTTTCTTT.

The V call is TRBV27, the J call TRBJ1-2; no definite D call. CDR1 is MNHEY, CDR2 SMNVEV, per germline (reference sequence). V lost 4 bases to trimming and J lost 6 bases, with 21 bases between them. There are 16 residues in the CDR3. This CDR3 reads CASSSPGIGKGDGYTF. The DNA of the CDR3 is TGTGCCAGCAGTTCGCCCGGGATAGGAAAAGGCGATGGCTACACCTTC.

The V gene is TRBV7-3, the J gene TRBJ1-1; D may be TRBD1 (5 bases). Trimming removed 5 bases from V and 7 bases from J, with 14 bases in between. The CDR3 has 13 amino acids. Germline values: CDR1 SGHTA, CDR2 FQGTGA. CDR3 DNA sequence: TGTGCCAGCAGCCCAGGGCCCAACCGTGAAGCTTTCTTT. Residues: CASSPGPNREAFF.

V gene TRBV15 combines with J gene TRBJ2-5; 11 nucleotides align to TRBD1. The germline V gene has CDR1 LNHNV and CDR2 YYDKDF (reference sequence). The CDR3 length is 14 residues. The V and J ends lost 0 bases and 14 bases, in that order; junction bases with no gene match: 8. CDR3 bases: TGTGCCACCAGCAGAGATCGTATCGGACAGGGGGCCTACTTC. Translation: CATSRDRIGQGAYF.

The chain recombines TRBV3-1 (or the pseudogene TRBV3-2) with TRBJ2-7; TRBD2 is a possible D gene (5 bases). The CDR3 is made up of 13 amino acids. The germline V gene has CDR1 LGHDT and CDR2 YNNKEL (reference sequence). Trimming removed 0 bases at V and 5 bases at J, with 8 bases between. CDR3 sequence reads: CASSQDRGNEQYF. For the CDR3, the DNA is TGTGCCAGCAGCCAAGATCGAGGGAACGAGCAGTACTTC.

This chain links TRBV30 with TRBJ1-1, with 9 bases that match TRBD1. Germline trimming cut 3 bases from V and 1 base from J; bases unmatched to any gene: 3. CDR1 GTSNPN and CDR2 SVGIG come from the germline V gene (reference sequence). The CDR3 contains 14 residues. CDR3 DNA sequence: TGTGCCTGGAGCAGACAGGGGGGGAACACTGAAGCTTTCTTT. Its translation is CAWSRQGGNTEAFF.

The chain couples TRBV5-4 to TRBJ2-1; D possibly corresponds to TRBD1 (6 bases). The CDR3 length is 13 residues. Trimming left V 4 bases short and J 8 bases short, with 13 bases between. Germline CDR1 is SGHNT and CDR2 is YYREEE (reference sequence). In nucleotides, the CDR3 is TGTGCCAGCAGCCGAAGGGGGACGGATGAGCAGTTCTTC. It is translated as CASSRRGTDEQFF. The variable domain in full, with the rest retrieved from reference TRBV5-4 and TRBJ2-1, is ETGVTQSPTHLIKTRGQQVTLRCSSQSGHNTVSWYQQALGQGPQFIFQYYREEENGRGNFPPRFSGLQFPNYSSELNVNALELDDSALYLCASSRRGTDEQFFGPGTRLTVL.

The genes are TRBV30 and TRBJ2-1; 7 bases match TRBD2. The germline CDR1 and CDR2 sequences are GTSNPN and SVGIG (reference sequence). The length of the CDR3 is 13 residues. Losses at the gene ends were 4 bases for V and 5 bases for J; bases not matched to a gene: 5. The CDR3 region is CAWTLGGDNEQFF. The CDR3 DNA is TGTGCCTGGACCTTGGGGGGGGACAATGAGCAGTTCTTC.